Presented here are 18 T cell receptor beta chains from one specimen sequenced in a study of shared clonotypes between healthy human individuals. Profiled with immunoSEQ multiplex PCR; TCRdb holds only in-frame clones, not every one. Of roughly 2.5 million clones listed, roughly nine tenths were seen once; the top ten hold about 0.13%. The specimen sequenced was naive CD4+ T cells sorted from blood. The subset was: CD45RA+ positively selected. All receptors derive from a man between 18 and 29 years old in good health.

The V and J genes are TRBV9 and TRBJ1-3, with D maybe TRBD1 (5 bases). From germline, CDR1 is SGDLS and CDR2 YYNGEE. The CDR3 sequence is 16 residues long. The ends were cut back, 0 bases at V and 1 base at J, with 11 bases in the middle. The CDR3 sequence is CASSVVGWGSGNTIYF. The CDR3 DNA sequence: TGTGCCAGCAGCGTAGTAGGTTGGGGGTCTGGAAACACCATATATTTT.

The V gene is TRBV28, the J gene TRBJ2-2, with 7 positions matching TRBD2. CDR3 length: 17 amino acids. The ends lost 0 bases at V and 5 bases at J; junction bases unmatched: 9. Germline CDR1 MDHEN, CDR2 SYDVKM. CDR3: CASSLWYRREGTGELFF. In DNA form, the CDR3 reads TGTGCCAGCAGTTTATGGTACAGGAGGGAGGGAACCGGGGAGCTGTTTTTT.

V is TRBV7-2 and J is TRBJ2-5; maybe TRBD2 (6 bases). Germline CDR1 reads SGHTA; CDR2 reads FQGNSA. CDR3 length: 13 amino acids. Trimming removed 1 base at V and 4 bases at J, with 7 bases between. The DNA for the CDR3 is TGTGCCAGCAGCTTAGGCGGGGTAGAGACCCAGTACTTC. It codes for CASSLGGVETQYF.

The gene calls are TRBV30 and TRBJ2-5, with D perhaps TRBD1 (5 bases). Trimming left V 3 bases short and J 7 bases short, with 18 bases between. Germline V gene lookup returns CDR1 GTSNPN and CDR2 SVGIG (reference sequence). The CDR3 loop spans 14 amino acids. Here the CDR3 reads CAWSAQGIIGTQYF. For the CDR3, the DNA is TGTGCCTGGAGCGCGCAGGGTATCATAGGGACCCAGTACTTC.

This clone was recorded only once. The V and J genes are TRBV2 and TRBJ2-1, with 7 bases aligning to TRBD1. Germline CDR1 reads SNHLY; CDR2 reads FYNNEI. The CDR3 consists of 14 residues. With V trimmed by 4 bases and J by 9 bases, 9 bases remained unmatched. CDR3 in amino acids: CASSVVNRGGEQFF. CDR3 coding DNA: TGTGCCAGCAGTGTGGTGAACAGGGGTGGTGAGCAGTTCTTC.

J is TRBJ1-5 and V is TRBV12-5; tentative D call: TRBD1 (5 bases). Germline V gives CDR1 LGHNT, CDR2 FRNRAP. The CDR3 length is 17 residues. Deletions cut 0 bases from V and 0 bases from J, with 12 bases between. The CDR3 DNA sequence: TGTGCTAGTGGTTTGGTACGAGGGGATTCTAGCAATCAGCCCCAGCATTTT. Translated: CASGLVRGDSSNQPQHF.

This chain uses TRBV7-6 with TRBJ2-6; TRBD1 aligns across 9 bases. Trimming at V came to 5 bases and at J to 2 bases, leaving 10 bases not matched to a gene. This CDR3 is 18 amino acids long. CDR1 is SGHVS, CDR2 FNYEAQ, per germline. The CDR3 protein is CASSRRDRETTGANVLTF. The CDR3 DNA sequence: TGTGCCAGCAGCCGCCGGGACAGGGAGACAACTGGGGCCAACGTCCTGACTTTC.

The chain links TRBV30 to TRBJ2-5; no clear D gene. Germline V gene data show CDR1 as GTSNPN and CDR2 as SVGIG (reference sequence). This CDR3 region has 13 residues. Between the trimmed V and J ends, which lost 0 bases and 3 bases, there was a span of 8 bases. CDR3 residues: CAWSVGSKETQYF. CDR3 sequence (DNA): TGTGCCTGGAGTGTAGGTTCGAAAGAGACCCAGTACTTC.

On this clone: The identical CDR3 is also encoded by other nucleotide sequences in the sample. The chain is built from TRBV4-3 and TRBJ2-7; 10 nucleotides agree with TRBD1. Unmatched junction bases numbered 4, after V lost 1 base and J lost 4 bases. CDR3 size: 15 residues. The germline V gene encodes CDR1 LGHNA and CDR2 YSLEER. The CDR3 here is CASSQVAGQGYEQYF. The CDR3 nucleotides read TGCGCCAGCAGCCAAGTCGCGGGACAGGGGTACGAGCAGTACTTC.

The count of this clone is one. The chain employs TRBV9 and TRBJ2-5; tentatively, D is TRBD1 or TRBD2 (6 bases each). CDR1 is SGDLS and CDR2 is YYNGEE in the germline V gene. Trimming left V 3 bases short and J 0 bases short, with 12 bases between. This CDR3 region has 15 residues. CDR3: CASSAPGADQETQYF. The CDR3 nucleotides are TGTGCCAGCAGCGCCCCGGGGGCAGACCAAGAGACCCAGTACTTC. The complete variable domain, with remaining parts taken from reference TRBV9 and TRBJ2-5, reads DSGVTQTPKHLITATGQRVTLRCSPRSGDLSVYWYQQSLDQGLQFLIQYYNGEERAKGNILERFSAQQFPDLHSELNLSSLELGDSALYFCASSAPGADQETQYFGPGTRLLVL.

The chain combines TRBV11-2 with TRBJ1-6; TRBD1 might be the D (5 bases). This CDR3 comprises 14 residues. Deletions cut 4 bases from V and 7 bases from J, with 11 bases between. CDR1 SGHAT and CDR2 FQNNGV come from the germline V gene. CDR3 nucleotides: TGTGCCAGCAGCTGGATAGACAGAAATTCACCCCTCCACTTT. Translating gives CASSWIDRNSPLHF.

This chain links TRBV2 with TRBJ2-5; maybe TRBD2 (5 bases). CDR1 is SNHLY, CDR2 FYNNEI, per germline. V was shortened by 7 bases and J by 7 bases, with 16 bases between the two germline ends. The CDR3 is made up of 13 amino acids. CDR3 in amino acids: CASKFTREGTQYF. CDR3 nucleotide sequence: TGTGCCAGCAAATTTACCAGAGAGGGGACCCAGTACTTC.

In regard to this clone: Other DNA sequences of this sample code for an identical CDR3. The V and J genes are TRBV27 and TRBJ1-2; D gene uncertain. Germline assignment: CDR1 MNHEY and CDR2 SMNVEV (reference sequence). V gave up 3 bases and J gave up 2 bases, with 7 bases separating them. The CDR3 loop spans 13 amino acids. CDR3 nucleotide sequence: TGTGCCAGCAGTTTCGGGCGGAACTATGGCTACACCTTC. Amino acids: CASSFGRNYGYTF.

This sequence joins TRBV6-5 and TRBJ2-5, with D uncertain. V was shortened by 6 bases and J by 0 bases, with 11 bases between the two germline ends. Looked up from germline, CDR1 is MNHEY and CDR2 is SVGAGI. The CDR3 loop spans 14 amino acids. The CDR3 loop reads CASSRAANQETQYF. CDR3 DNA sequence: TGTGCCAGCAGCCGGGCGGCGAACCAAGAGACCCAGTACTTC.

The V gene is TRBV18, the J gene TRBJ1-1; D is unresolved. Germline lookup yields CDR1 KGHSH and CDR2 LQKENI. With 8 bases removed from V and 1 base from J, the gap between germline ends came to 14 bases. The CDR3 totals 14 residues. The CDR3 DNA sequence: TGTGCCAGCGGCCTTAGTCGGGGGAACACTGAAGCTTTCTTT. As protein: CASGLSRGNTEAFF.

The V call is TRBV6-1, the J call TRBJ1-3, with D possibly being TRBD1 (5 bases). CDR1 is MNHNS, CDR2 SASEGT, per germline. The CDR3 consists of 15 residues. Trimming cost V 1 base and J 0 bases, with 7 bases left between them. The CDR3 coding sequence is TGTGCCAGCAGTGAAGGGGGGGTCTCTGGAAACACCATATATTTT. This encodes CASSEGGVSGNTIYF.

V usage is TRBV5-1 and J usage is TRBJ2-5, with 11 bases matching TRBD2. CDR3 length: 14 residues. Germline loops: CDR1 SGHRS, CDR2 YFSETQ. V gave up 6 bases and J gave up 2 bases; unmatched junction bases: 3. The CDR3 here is CASTLAGGQETQYF. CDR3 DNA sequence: TGCGCCAGCACCTTAGCGGGGGGGCAAGAGACCCAGTACTTC.

The CDR3 sequence: CARRPTGWPPDYGYTF. The CDR3 DNA sequence: TGTGCCAGGAGGCCGACAGGGTGGCCCCCAGACTATGGCTACACCTTC. The chain couples TRBV5-6 to TRBJ1-2, with 7 nucleotides matching TRBD1. The germline CDR1 and CDR2 sequences are SGHDT and YYEEEE. V trimming: 8 bases; J trimming: 3 bases; junction bases outside the gene matches: 16. The CDR3 is 16 amino acids.